This T cell receptor beta chain was recovered during a study of T-cell memory formation after mild COVID-19. TCRdb recomputed calls from the 5' RACE reads with MiXCR, one row per CDR3 protein. The table shows fewer than 400,000 distinct CDR3 sequences, with 10% to 15% occurring only once. Germline CDR1 is SGHAT and CDR2 is FQDESV (reference sequence). The CDR3 runs to 16 residues. The V gene lost 3 bases and the J gene lost 1 base, with 15 bases spanning the gap. The TCR was taken from a man in his late teens or twenties who had mild COVID-19 (a few samples of this study predate the infection). Cell type and time point are not known. Sequencing was done on a sample of PBMCs or a T cell subset sorted from them (not recorded which). This chain uses TRBV11-1 with TRBJ1-1; D might be TRBD1 (5 bases). CDR3 amino acids: CASSFPRAGTNTEAFF. The CDR3 nucleotides are TGTGCCAGCAGCTTCCCTCGGGCAGGGACGAACACTGAAGCTTTCTTT.